The table lists the clone carrying this T cell receptor beta chain with a count of one. What it binds is unknown. The PCR employed 60 Vbeta primers together with 13 Jbeta primers. Some clones are missing from TCRdb's copy, which holds only in-frame ones; the method was immunoSEQ multiplex PCR. This table holds 65,000 or so clones, around four fifths found once. This sample is part of a study of cytomegalovirus exposure and HLA in healthy donors. Study-wide context: HLA-typed donors were the source of approximately 85 million unique TCRs, which an early data release held. Findings of the study overall: Later analysis suggested links between common viral pathogens and several top significant clusters. More clonal expansion characterized HLA-associated TCR beta chains than equally common others in a later analysis.

Trimming took off 7 bases at V and 5 bases at J, with 17 bases between the two ends. Germline lookup yields CDR1 GTSNPN and CDR2 SVGIG (reference sequence). The CDR3 is 13 residues long. Donors in the study were healthy people who gave bone marrow. The clonotype comes from a girl between 10 and 17 years old in good health and CMV-seropositive. The specimen sequenced was PBMCs. This chain joins TRBV30 and TRBJ1-2; D is possibly TRBD1 (5 bases). The CDR3 DNA reads as TGTGCCTTCGGCGGCAGGGAGGTTTATGGCTACACCTTC. It is translated as CAFGGREVYGYTF.